A single sample is the source of the 6 T cell receptor beta chains below, sequenced in a study of T-cell memory formation after mild COVID-19 (dated by TCRdb to about 2021). Libraries were constructed by 5' RACE. The listed sequencing device is Illumina NovaSeq 6000. The public reads were quality trimmed at Q25 with fastp and then assembled into clones with MiXCR by TCRdb, keeping productive beta chains. CDR3 protein sequences are deduplicated, and each keeps its most common genes and DNA. Here the sample has approximately 100,000 distinct CDR3 sequences; about a sixth occur a single time. The ten largest clones take up around 28% of the sample. Sequenced material: PBMCs or a T cell subset sorted from them (not recorded which). The source is an adult woman who had mild COVID-19 (a few samples of this study predate the infection). The sample titles of this study are shuffled in the database, so cell type and time point are left out; the donor was told from shared clones.

This clonotype was detected a few times. The rearrangement links TRBV7-9 to TRBJ1-5; TRBD1 might be the D (5 bases). The CDR3 is made up of 13 amino acids. CDR1 and CDR2 (germline): SEHNR, FQNEAQ (reference sequence). V lost 1 base and J 4 bases, leaving 5 bases between the germline ends. The CDR3 bases are TGTGCCAGCAGCTTAGGGACAAATCAGCCCCAGCATTTT. This sequence encodes CASSLGTNQPQHF.

The chain has TRBV12-3 or TRBV12-4 and TRBJ2-1, with a tentative D call TRBD1 (5 bases). The CDR3 is 14 amino acids. With 2 bases removed from V and 6 bases from J, the gap between germline ends came to 11 bases. This chain's CDR3 is CASSLRWGPNEQFF. DNA for the CDR3: TGTGCCAGCAGTTTAAGGTGGGGCCCCAATGAGCAGTTCTTC.

The chain couples TRBV27 to TRBJ1-6; 11 bases map to TRBD1. V shed 6 bases, J shed 10 bases, and the junction held 5 bases outside the gene matches. CDR1 and CDR2 (germline): MNHEY, SMNVEV (reference sequence). This CDR3 is built from 14 residues. The CDR3 DNA is TGTGCCAGCAGCTGGGGACAGGGGGTCTCACCCCTCCACTTT. Its translation: CASSWGQGVSPLHF.

The chain employs TRBV7-2 and TRBJ1-1; D is unclear. CDR1 is SGHTA, CDR2 FQGNSA, per germline. V lost 2 bases and J 6 bases, leaving 13 bases between the germline ends. CDR3 length equals 14 residues. The CDR3 DNA reads as TGTGCCAGCAGCTTATATAAGGGATACGCTGAAGCTTTCTTT. It translates to CASSLYKGYAEAFF.

This clonotype was picked up a small number of times. This chain joins TRBV24-1 and TRBJ2-2, with no clear D. From germline, CDR1 is KGHDR and CDR2 SFDVKD. Trimming took off 9 bases at V and 3 bases at J, with 4 bases between the two ends. This CDR3 comprises 11 residues. CDR3 sequence reads: CATSYTGELFF. In DNA, the CDR3 is TGTGCCACCTCATACACCGGGGAGCTGTTTTTT.

The genes are TRBV7-9 and TRBJ2-2; tentatively, D is TRBD2 (5 bases). V shed 5 bases and J shed 7 bases, with 20 bases lying between them. This CDR3 is built from 16 residues. Germline CDR1 is SEHNR and CDR2 is FQNEAQ (reference sequence). CDR3 sequence: CASSQDLLDEGGELFF. The CDR3 DNA follows: TGTGCCAGCAGCCAGGACTTGCTAGACGAGGGCGGGGAGCTGTTTTTT.